This entry lists 14 T cell receptor beta chains sequenced from one sample in a study of CD4 T cells in relation to SARS-CoV-2 and coronaviruses. Unexposed donor CD4+ T cells date from 2011-2018, before the COVID-19 pandemic. Only in-frame clones appear in the TCRdb table, and some are missing; sequencing was by immunoSEQ multiplex PCR. The sample contains roughly 68,000 clones, more than 85% of which appear only once. Material for sequencing was naive CD4+ T cells from PBMCs. Subset denoted: naive CD4+ T cells isolated by negative enrichment. The source is a human donor in good health.

The CDR3 spells CASSVVKGEAFF. In nucleotides, the CDR3 is TGTGCCAGCAGCGTAGTAAAGGGTGAAGCTTTCTTT. The chain uses TRBV9 and TRBJ1-1; D gene uncertain. CDR1 SGDLS and CDR2 YYNGEE come from the germline V gene. This CDR3 region has 12 residues. Deletions cut 0 bases from V and 7 bases from J, with 7 bases between.

The genes are TRBV15 and TRBJ2-2, with 7 bases fitting TRBD2. Germline V gene sequence: CDR1 LNHNV, CDR2 YYDKDF (reference sequence). The CDR3 runs 14 residues. Trimming cost V 3 bases and J 5 bases; bases outside gene matches: 3. The CDR3 DNA sequence: TGTGCCACCAGCAGGGGGGGGGAGACCGGGGAGCTGTTTTTT. The encoded protein is CATSRGGETGELFF.

This chain uses TRBV5-4 with TRBJ2-5; D may be TRBD1 (6 bases). The length of the CDR3 is 14 residues. Trimming cost V 4 bases and J 2 bases, with 12 bases left between them. Germline assignment: CDR1 SGHNT and CDR2 YYREEE (reference sequence). In DNA form, the CDR3 reads TGTGCCAGCAGCAGAAGGACAGCTCAAGAGACCCAGTACTTC. Amino acid sequence: CASSRRTAQETQYF.

The chain's CDR3 is CASRQGLDTEAFF. CDR3 coding DNA: TGTGCCAGCAGACAGGGTTTGGACACTGAAGCTTTCTTT. The chain couples TRBV6-5 to TRBJ1-1; possible D gene TRBD1, 6 bases. In germline, CDR1 is MNHEY, CDR2 SVGAGI. The CDR3 runs to 13 residues. V gave up 6 bases and J gave up 3 bases, with 11 bases separating them.

The chain links TRBV6-5 to TRBJ2-7, with 10 bases lining up with TRBD1. Unmatched junction bases numbered 1, after V lost 2 bases and J lost 3 bases. Germline lookup yields CDR1 MNHEY and CDR2 SVGAGI. CDR3 size: 14 residues. CDR3: CASSYRDRGYEQYF. The CDR3 DNA follows: TGTGCCAGCAGTTACCGGGACAGGGGCTACGAGCAGTACTTC.

This clone was seen a single time. The gene calls are TRBV28 and TRBJ2-2, with D possibly being TRBD2 (6 bases). This CDR3 comprises 14 residues. Trimming removed 7 bases from V and 2 bases from J, with 11 bases in between. The germline gives CDR1 MDHEN, CDR2 SYDVKM. CDR3: CASMAGINTGELFF. CDR3 nucleotide sequence: TGTGCCAGCATGGCGGGGATTAACACCGGGGAGCTGTTTTTT. Combining the CDR3 with reference TRBV28 and TRBJ2-2 gives the whole variable domain DVKVTQSSRYLVKRTGEKVFLECVQDMDHENMFWYRQDPGLGLRLIYFSYDVKMKEKGDIPEGYSVSREKKERFSLILESASTNQTSMYLCASMAGINTGELFFGEGSRLTVL.

The chain links TRBV3-1 (or the pseudogene TRBV3-2) to TRBJ2-1, with 14 bases that match TRBD2. Germline assignment: CDR1 LGHDT and CDR2 YNNKEL (reference sequence). CDR3 length equals 17 residues. Trimming at V came to 1 base and at J to 6 bases, leaving 5 bases not matched to a gene. In DNA, the CDR3 is TGTGCCAGCAGCCAAGGACTAGCGGGAGGGTCCGGCAATGAGCAGTTCTTC. It is translated as CASSQGLAGGSGNEQFF.

The genes are TRBV5-1 and TRBJ2-5, with a weak D call TRBD2 (6 bases). This CDR3 comprises 14 residues. Trimming removed 4 bases at V and 2 bases at J, with 12 bases between. The germline V gene has CDR1 SGHRS and CDR2 YFSETQ. The CDR3 DNA follows: TGCGCCAGCAGCCCCGGGACTTCACAAGAGACCCAGTACTTC. Its translation: CASSPGTSQETQYF.

This clone has a single count. The chain joins TRBV27 to TRBJ1-5, with D possibly being TRBD1 (6 bases). Germline-derived CDR1 and CDR2 are MNHEY and SMNVEV (reference sequence). V was pared by 5 bases and J by 2 bases, with 13 bases between. The CDR3 totals 15 residues. Written as DNA, the CDR3 is TGTGCCAGCAGTACCGTCAGGGGCCGCAATCAGCCCCAGCATTTT. This translates into CASSTVRGRNQPQHF.

J is TRBJ1-1 and V is TRBV5-4, with a possible D match to TRBD1 (5 bases). Germline CDR1 reads SGHNT; CDR2 reads YYREEE (reference sequence). V dropped 3 bases and J dropped 3 bases, with 15 bases sitting between them. The CDR3 consists of 15 residues. The CDR3 loop reads CASSYAGTPYTEAFF. The CDR3 DNA is TGTGCCAGCAGCTATGCCGGGACCCCTTACACTGAAGCTTTCTTT.

This clone was seen just once. The chain joins TRBV7-8 to TRBJ1-4, with a weak D call TRBD1 (6 bases). V dropped 1 base and J dropped 10 bases, with 10 bases sitting between them. CDR3 length: 13 residues. Germline V gene sequence: CDR1 SGHVS, CDR2 FQNEAQ. The CDR3 nucleotides are TGTGCCAGCAGCTTAGGGGGGCGGGGAAAACTGTTTTTT. As protein: CASSLGGRGKLFF.

The chain is built from TRBV27 and TRBJ2-3, with 13 bases aligning to TRBD2. Germline V lookup: CDR1 MNHEY, CDR2 SMNVEV (reference sequence). V lost 1 base, J lost 5 bases, and 3 bases stayed unmatched. The CDR3 runs to 16 residues. CDR3 sequence reads: CASSLFRTSGGDTQYF. The CDR3 DNA is TGTGCCAGCAGTTTATTTCGGACTAGCGGGGGAGATACGCAGTATTTT.

This clone appeared a few times. This chain uses TRBV2 with TRBJ1-6, with 9 bases aligning to TRBD1. The CDR3 covers 14 residues. Trimming removed 5 bases from V and 10 bases from J; junction bases left unmatched: 6. The germline gives CDR1 SNHLY, CDR2 FYNNEI. This CDR3 is CASSFGQGRSPLHF. CDR3 in DNA: TGTGCCAGCAGTTTCGGACAGGGGCGGTCACCCCTCCACTTT. Full variable domain (rest looked up from reference TRBV2 and TRBJ1-6): EPEVTQTPSHQVTQMGQEVILRCVPISNHLYFYWYRQILGQKVEFLVSFYNNEISEKSEIFDDQFSVERPDGSNFTLKIRSTKLEDSAMYFCASSFGQGRSPLHFGNGTRLTVT.

The chain combines TRBV10-1 with TRBJ2-3, with 8 bases lining up with TRBD1. The germline V gene encodes CDR1 WNHNN and CDR2 SYGVQD (reference sequence). After removal of 2 bases from V and 6 bases from J, the junction contained 4 bases not matched to a gene. This CDR3 is built from 14 residues. The CDR3 region has the DNA TGCGCCAGCAGTGAGAACAGGGGGATGGATACGCAGTATTTT. Translated, it gives CASSENRGMDTQYF.